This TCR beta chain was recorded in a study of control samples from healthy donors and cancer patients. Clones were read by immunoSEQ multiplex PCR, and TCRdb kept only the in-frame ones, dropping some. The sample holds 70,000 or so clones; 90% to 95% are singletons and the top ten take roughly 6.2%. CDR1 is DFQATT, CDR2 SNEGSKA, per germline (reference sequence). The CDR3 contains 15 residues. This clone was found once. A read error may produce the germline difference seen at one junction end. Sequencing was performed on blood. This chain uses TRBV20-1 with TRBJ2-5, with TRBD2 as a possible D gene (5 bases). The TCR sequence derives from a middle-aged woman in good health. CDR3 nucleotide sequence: TGCAGTCCTAGTAGCATGGACGGAGGCGGAGAGACCCAGTACTTC. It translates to CSPSSMDGGGETQYF.